Below, one T cell receptor (beta chain) is given with its context. Its antigen is as yet unknown. The V end was cut by 5 bases, the J end by 2 bases, with 13 bases between. Per the germline V gene, CDR1 is SEHNR and CDR2 is FQNEAQ (reference sequence). This CDR3 is 15 amino acids long. This record belongs to a study of blood T cells in healthy people across ages. With a J-beta primer mix and a sample-barcoded 5' primer, a second PCR ran 7 to 11 cycles. Every molecule of cDNA carried a tag from a template-switch adaptor with 12 random nucleotides. TCRdb processed the 5' RACE reads anew with MiXCR; each CDR3 protein has one entry. Here the sample spans around 400,000 distinct CDR3 sequences, about 55% being singletons. The study's findings and limits: Unsorted PBMC input precluded a conclusive naive versus antigen-experienced comparison.

This TCR was sampled from a man aged 60 to 69 in good health. Material: blood. J is TRBJ2-1 and V is TRBV7-9; no reliable D call. CDR3: CASSPLRGPYNEQFF. In nucleotides, the CDR3 is TGTGCCAGCAGCCCCCTCCGAGGCCCCTACAATGAGCAGTTCTTC.